This entry features one TCR beta chain sequence. Its antigen is undetermined. The data were obtained in a study of cytomegalovirus exposure and HLA in healthy donors. V lost 6 bases, J lost 0 bases, and 13 bases stayed unmatched. Germline CDR1 is ENHRY and CDR2 is SYGVKD. This CDR3 is built from 17 residues. General study findings and limits: The authors enumerated over 150 TCR beta chains as linked to cytomegalovirus.

The study ran its PCR with 60 Vbeta and 13 Jbeta primers. Authors' data handling: Some 80 million unique TCR beta chains, 9 million to 12 million shared, were counted in a later analysis. TCRdb's table, derived via immunoSEQ multiplex PCR, lists solely in-frame clones and lacks some. V and J calls plus clone size are reproduced from that table; the DNA served to infer D and trimming. The table lists some 150,000 clones, 70% to 80% of them singletons. The receptor comes from a woman in her forties or fifties in good health and CMV-seronegative. The chain has TRBV10-3 and TRBJ1-2; 7 bases fit TRBD1. Sequenced: PBMCs. The CDR3 bases are TGTGCCATCAGGGTCCGGGACAGTAAGTCCCCTAACTATGGCTACACCTTC. Encoded protein: CAIRVRDSKSPNYGYTF.